The 21 T cell receptor beta chains below were found in one sample sequenced in a study of Ad26.COV2.S vaccination and SARS-CoV-2 variants. TCRdb's copy holds only in-frame clones and misses some; the assay was immunoSEQ multiplex PCR. The sample yields around 350,000 clones, 80% to 90% seen once. Documented treatment: around 19 received Ad26.COV2.S at low or high dose, single or two shots; several received placebo; per-sample allocation not given. On day 63 after the first injection, vaccine and placebo recipients gave samples. Sequencing was performed on peripheral blood, taken in a trial of Ad26.COV2.S vaccine versus placebo. The source of these receptors is a person aged 18-60 years who received the Ad26.COV2.S COVID-19 vaccine or a placebo.

V and J are TRBV7-6 and TRBJ2-5; the match to TRBD1 covers 10 bases. The CDR3 totals 15 residues. The V and J ends lost 5 bases and 5 bases, in that order; junction bases with no gene match: 8. Germline CDR1 reads SGHVS; CDR2 reads FNYEAQ. The CDR3 DNA reads as TGTGCCAGCAGCCCGGACAGGGGGTTTTTCGAGACCCAGTACTTC. Translation gives CASSPDRGFFETQYF. Supplemented by reference TRBV7-6 and TRBJ2-5, the full variable domain reads GAGVSQSPRYKVTKRGQDVALRCDPISGHVSLYWYRQALGQGPEFLTYFNYEAQQDKSGLPNDRFSAERPEGSISTLTIQRTEQRDSAMYRCASSPDRGFFETQYFGPGTRLLVL.

The rearrangement joins TRBV6-5 to TRBJ2-7; no definite D call. CDR3 length: 11 residues. Germline V gene sequence: CDR1 MNHEY, CDR2 SVGAGI. The V and J ends lost 6 bases and 1 base respectively, with 4 bases between them. The CDR3 loop is CASRQSYEQYF. For the CDR3, the DNA is TGTGCCAGCAGGCAGTCCTACGAGCAGTACTTC.

The genes are TRBV14 and TRBJ1-2; D perhaps matches TRBD1 (6 bases). V lost 0 bases to trimming and J lost 4 bases, with 12 bases between them. This CDR3 has 15 amino acids. Germline CDR1 and CDR2: SGHDN and FVKESK. CDR3 DNA: TGTGCCAGCAGCCAAGATCCGGGACAAACCTATGGCTACACCTTC. It translates to CASSQDPGQTYGYTF.

The V call is TRBV14, the J call TRBJ1-3, with TRBD1 matching 9 bases. Germline-derived CDR1 and CDR2 are SGHDN and FVKESK. J gave up 4 bases and V 8 bases, and 3 bases lay outside the gene matches. CDR3 length: 13 residues. CDR3 DNA sequence: TGTGCCAGCGGGACAGGGCCGGGAAACACCATATATTTT. Translating it yields CASGTGPGNTIYF.

The rearrangement links TRBV27 to TRBJ2-1, with 7 bases aligning to TRBD2. Germline CDR1 and CDR2: MNHEY and SMNVEV (reference sequence). The CDR3 is 16 amino acids. V dropped 5 bases and J dropped 7; count of bases not matched to a gene: 14. CDR3 sequence reads: CASSLVDRGRRNEQFF. In nucleotides, the CDR3 is TGTGCCAGCAGTCTTGTTGATCGCGGGAGAAGGAATGAGCAGTTCTTC.

V is TRBV15 and J is TRBJ2-3; D gene uncertain. The germline V and J ends were trimmed by 0 bases and 1 base, with 8 bases remaining between them. CDR1 is LNHNV, CDR2 YYDKDF, per germline (reference sequence). The CDR3 has 15 residues. The CDR3 sequence is CATSRDHSGTDTQYF. The CDR3 DNA follows: TGTGCCACCAGCAGAGATCACAGTGGCACAGATACGCAGTATTTT.

V is TRBV3-1 (or the pseudogene TRBV3-2) and J is TRBJ2-1; no definite D call. The germline V gene encodes CDR1 LGHDT and CDR2 YNNKEL (reference sequence). The CDR3 has 13 amino acids. The germline V and J ends were trimmed by 4 bases and 2 bases, with 6 bases remaining between them. CDR3 residues: CASSRSAYNEQFF. The CDR3, as DNA: TGTGCCAGCAGCCGGAGTGCCTACAATGAGCAGTTCTTC.

CDR3 region: CASSLIVQGNSPLHF. The CDR3 DNA sequence: TGTGCCAGCAGCTTAATCGTACAGGGGAATTCACCCCTCCACTTT. This rearrangement joins TRBV7-9 to TRBJ1-6, with 7 positions matching TRBD1. Germline lookup yields CDR1 SEHNR and CDR2 FQNEAQ (reference sequence). The CDR3 has 15 residues. V shed 2 bases, J shed 7 bases, and the junction held 5 bases outside the gene matches.

The chain couples TRBV10-3 to TRBJ2-3; 9 bases align to TRBD1. Germline V CDR1 and CDR2: ENHRY, SYGVKD. J lost 5 bases, V lost 5 bases, and 11 bases had no gene match. The CDR3 consists of 16 residues. Written as DNA, the CDR3 is TGTGCCATCAGTACTACGGGACAGGGTTTGGTAGATACGCAGTATTTT. Its translation is CAISTTGQGLVDTQYF.

This clone was recorded many times. The chain is built from TRBV7-9 and TRBJ2-7; D not certain. CDR1 is SEHNR, CDR2 FQNEAQ, per germline (reference sequence). The CDR3 totals 11 residues. The V gene lost 5 bases and the J gene lost 3 bases, with 5 bases spanning the gap. The CDR3, as DNA: TGTGCCAGCAGCGCCTACTACGAGCAGTACTTC. Translated, it gives CASSAYYEQYF.

This clone was detected a few times. This sequence joins TRBV4-3 and TRBJ2-1; 11 nucleotides match TRBD2. CDR3 size: 16 residues. The V segment lost 0 bases and the J segment 5 bases; nucleotides outside the gene matches: 3. Germline CDR1 reads LGHNA; CDR2 reads YSLEER. For the CDR3, the DNA is TGCGCCAGCAGCCAAGAAAGACTAGCGGGGAACAATGAGCAGTTCTTC. It yields the protein CASSQERLAGNNEQFF.

The gene calls are TRBV7-2 and TRBJ2-5; 7 bases are a match to TRBD1. The CDR3 runs 14 residues. CDR1 is SGHTA and CDR2 is FQGNSA in the germline V gene. The V and J ends lost 5 bases and 0 bases, in that order; junction bases with no gene match: 3. In nucleotides, the CDR3 is TGTGCCAGCAGCATGACAGGGTACCAAGAGACCCAGTACTTC. This sequence encodes CASSMTGYQETQYF.

This rearrangement joins TRBV18 to TRBJ2-2, with D tentatively TRBD1 (5 bases). Trimming left V 1 base short and J 2 bases short, with 11 bases between. This CDR3 is 16 amino acids long. From germline, CDR1 is KGHSH and CDR2 LQKENI. This CDR3 reads CASSPLPGINTGELFF. The CDR3, as DNA: TGTGCCAGCTCACCACTCCCAGGGATCAACACCGGGGAGCTGTTTTTT. The full variable domain, in which reference TRBV18 and TRBJ2-2 provide the parts outside the CDR3, is NAGVMQNPRHLVRRRGQEARLRCSPMKGHSHVYWYRQLPEEGLKFMVYLQKENIIDESGMPKERFSAEFPKEGPSILRIQQVVRGDSAAYFCASSPLPGINTGELFFGEGSRLTVL.

V usage is TRBV4-1 and J usage is TRBJ1-5; the D gene is possibly TRBD1 (6 bases). This CDR3 comprises 19 residues. The germline V and J ends were trimmed by 1 base and 2 bases, with 21 bases remaining between them. CDR1 and CDR2 (germline): MGHRA, YSYEKL. CDR3 residues: CASSQGRGSGVGRNQPQHF. CDR3 DNA sequence: TGCGCCAGCAGCCAAGGCCGAGGATCAGGGGTCGGGCGCAATCAGCCCCAGCATTTT.

This clone was picked up one time. The CDR3 here is CAISPAGTGESPLHF. The CDR3 DNA reads TGTGCCATCAGCCCGGCCGGGACAGGGGAATCACCCCTCCACTTT. This chain joins TRBV10-3 and TRBJ1-6, with 10 bases that match TRBD1. V dropped 6 bases and J dropped 10; count of bases not matched to a gene: 9. The CDR3 spans 15 residues. The germline V gene has CDR1 ENHRY and CDR2 SYGVKD.

V and J are TRBV7-8 and TRBJ2-7; 8 positions agree with TRBD1. Per germline, CDR1 SGHVS and CDR2 FQNEAQ. With V trimmed by 2 bases and J by 2 bases, 5 bases remained unmatched. The CDR3 has 15 amino acids. CDR3 DNA: TGTGCCAGCAGCTTATACCAGGGGGCTGCCTACGAGCAGTACTTC. The encoded protein is CASSLYQGAAYEQYF.

The V and J genes are TRBV2 and TRBJ1-2; D gene uncertain. The CDR3 runs 13 residues. Germline V gene lookup returns CDR1 SNHLY and CDR2 FYNNEI. V shed 5 bases and J shed 3 bases, with 10 bases lying between them. The CDR3: CASSSAGYYGYTF. DNA for the CDR3: TGTGCCAGCAGTAGCGCGGGGTACTATGGCTACACCTTC.

The chain carries TRBV9 and TRBJ2-3; 8 nucleotides agree with TRBD1. Trimming removed 4 bases from V and 4 bases from J; junction bases left unmatched: 5. The CDR3 has 14 residues. Germline lookup yields CDR1 SGDLS and CDR2 YYNGEE. CDR3 sequence (DNA): TGTGCCAGCAGCATCGGACAGGGCCCAGATACGCAGTATTTT. Its protein product is CASSIGQGPDTQYF.

J is TRBJ2-7 and V is TRBV4-3; D unresolved. The germline V gene has CDR1 LGHNA and CDR2 YSLEER. The CDR3 has 16 amino acids. V was trimmed by 3 bases and J by 2 bases, leaving 17 bases between them. DNA for the CDR3: TGCGCCAGCAGCCAGGTCGGATTGGAAAGGACCTACGAGCAGTACTTC. Translated, it gives CASSQVGLERTYEQYF.

The sample holds a few counts of this clone. The chain has TRBV9 and TRBJ1-4; D unclear. This CDR3 region has 14 residues. The germline CDR1 and CDR2 sequences are SGDLS and YYNGEE. Trimming stripped 1 base from V and 4 bases from J, with 8 bases between. The CDR3 sequence is CASSVTGNNEKLFF. The DNA of the CDR3 is TGTGCCAGCAGCGTAACCGGGAATAATGAAAAACTGTTTTTT.

The chain joins TRBV6-2 or TRBV6-3 to TRBJ1-2; 8 nucleotides match TRBD1. This CDR3 contains 15 residues. CDR1 and CDR2 (germline): MNHEY, SVGEGT. After removal of 3 bases from V and 3 bases from J, the junction contained 6 bases not matched to a gene. CDR3 sequence: CASSYEPQGDYGYTF. In nucleotides, the CDR3 is TGTGCCAGCAGTTATGAGCCACAGGGGGACTATGGCTACACCTTC.